This T cell receptor beta chain originates from a study of vaccination and CD4 T cells after COVID-19. Treatment of the sample: approximately nine-day PBMC culture with coronavirus spike peptide pools or control peptides (ViraFEST assay). An Oncomine TCR Beta short-read assay was used to sequence the DNA from cultured CD4+ T cells. In TCRdb, the PCR reads were re-called with MiXCR into one record per CDR3 protein. The sample carries roughly 9,900 distinct CDR3 sequences, approximately 51% recorded once. Remarks on this clonotype: No antigen is known for it.

Trimming stripped 5 bases from V and 6 bases from J, with 13 bases between. This CDR3 has 14 residues. Germline values: CDR1 SGHAT, CDR2 FQDESV (reference sequence). Source material: CD4+ T cells from blood, cultured in vitro. This clonotype originated in a human donor who had recovered from COVID-19. This rearrangement joins TRBV11-1 to TRBJ2-2, with D maybe TRBD2 (5 bases). The CDR3 DNA follows: TGTGCCAGCAGCACTAGGGTGGCGGCCGGGGAGCTGTTTTTT. Its translation is CASSTRVAAGELFF.